This entry features one T cell receptor (beta chain) sequence. Its antigen is as yet unknown. At the end of 10 days of culture, CD4+ T cells were isolated. Either the mRNA-1273 or the BNT162b2 vaccine was given to participants as two doses. The data belong to a study of vaccination effects on CD4 cells after COVID-19. The V gene's germline CDR1 is LNHDA and CDR2 SQIVND (reference sequence). V was clipped by 7 bases and J by 6 bases, with 22 bases between them. The CDR3 runs to 16 residues. The table came from immunoSEQ multiplex PCR; TCRdb's copy has only in-frame clones and leaves some out. The sample lists fewer than 85,000 clones, just under 75% occurring once.

The sequence was collected from a human donor who received a COVID-19 vaccine. Sequenced material: CD4+ T cells from PBMCs cultured without peptide, taken after COVID-19 vaccination. The chain carries TRBV19 and TRBJ1-5; a possible D gene is TRBD1 (6 bases). The CDR3 here is CASTTREERQVQPQHF. CDR3 DNA: TGTGCCAGTACCACACGGGAGGAACGACAGGTTCAGCCCCAGCATTTT.